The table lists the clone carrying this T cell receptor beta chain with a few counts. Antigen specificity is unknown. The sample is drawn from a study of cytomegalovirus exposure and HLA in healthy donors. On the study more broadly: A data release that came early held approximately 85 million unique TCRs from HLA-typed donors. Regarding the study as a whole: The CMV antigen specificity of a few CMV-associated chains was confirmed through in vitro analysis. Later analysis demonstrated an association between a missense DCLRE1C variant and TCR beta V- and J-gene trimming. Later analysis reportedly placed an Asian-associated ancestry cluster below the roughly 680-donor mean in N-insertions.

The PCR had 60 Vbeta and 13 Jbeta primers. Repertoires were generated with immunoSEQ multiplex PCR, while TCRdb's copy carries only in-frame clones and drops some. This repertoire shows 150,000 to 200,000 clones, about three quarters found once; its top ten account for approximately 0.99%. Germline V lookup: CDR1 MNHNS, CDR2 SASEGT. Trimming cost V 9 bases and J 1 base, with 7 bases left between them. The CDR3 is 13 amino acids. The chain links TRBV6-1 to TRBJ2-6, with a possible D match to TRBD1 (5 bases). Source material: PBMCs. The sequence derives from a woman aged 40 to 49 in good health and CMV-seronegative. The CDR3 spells CASSGSGANVLTF. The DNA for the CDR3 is TGTGCCAGTTCAGGGTCTGGGGCCAACGTCCTGACTTTC.